The 25 T cell receptor beta chains below were found in one sample sequenced in a study of beta chain features in type 1 diabetes. Expressed TCRB transcripts were sequenced because the entire RNA isolate underwent reverse transcription. The method was immunoSEQ multiplex PCR; TCRdb's version includes in-frame clones alone and lacks a portion of them. Seen here are 350,000 to 450,000 clones, about 15% observed once, and the top ten hold under 0.04%. Sequencing used naive CD4+ T cells from blood. These receptors originate from a man under 40 in good health.

The CDR3: CASSEEGRLGSGNTIYF. CDR3 nucleotide sequence: TGTGCCAGCAGTGAAGAGGGGAGGCTGGGCTCTGGAAACACCATATATTTT. The chain couples TRBV6-1 to TRBJ1-3; TRBD1 might be the D (5 bases). The CDR3 has 17 residues. Germline V gene data show CDR1 as MNHNS and CDR2 as SASEGT. V was clipped by 1 base and J by 0 bases, with 13 bases between them.

The chain uses TRBV5-4 and TRBJ1-2, with D unclear. There are 15 residues in the CDR3. Germline V gene data show CDR1 as SGHNT and CDR2 as YYREEE (reference sequence). V lost 0 bases to trimming and J lost 5 bases, with 14 bases between them. Here the CDR3 DNA reads TGTGCCAGCAGCTTGGCTTTGGGGTATACATATGGCTACACCTTC. The encoded protein is CASSLALGYTYGYTF.

This clone was found a few times. The chain links TRBV6-6 to TRBJ1-1; unclear D gene. CDR1 is MNHNY and CDR2 is SVGAGI in the germline V gene (reference sequence). The CDR3 length is 14 residues. With 8 bases removed from V and 5 bases from J, the gap between germline ends came to 18 bases. CDR3 coding DNA: TGTGCCAGCTGCGGGAGGGAGGGTTGGACTGAAGCTTTCTTT. Its protein is CASCGREGWTEAFF.

This sequence joins TRBV30 and TRBJ1-2, with D maybe TRBD1 (6 bases). The CDR3 is 17 amino acids. V gave up 0 bases and J gave up 5 bases, with 22 bases separating them. CDR1 is GTSNPN and CDR2 is SVGIG in the germline V gene (reference sequence). CDR3 coding DNA: TGTGCCTGGAGTGTACGCGGGGGCCAGATAGAGGGATATGGCTACACCTTC. This gives the protein CAWSVRGGQIEGYGYTF.

This clone was observed a few times. V gene TRBV30 combines with J gene TRBJ1-2; possible D gene TRBD1, 6 bases. V lost 4 bases and J 3 bases, leaving 9 bases between the germline ends. Germline V CDR1 and CDR2: GTSNPN, SVGIG (reference sequence). The CDR3 covers 12 residues. The CDR3 protein is CAWTQGYYGYTF. DNA for the CDR3: TGTGCCTGGACTCAGGGGTACTATGGCTACACCTTC. Full variable domain (outside the CDR3, taken from reference TRBV30 and TRBJ1-2): SQTIHQWPATLVQPVGSPLSLECTVEGTSNPNLYWYRQAAGRGLQLLFYSVGIGQISSEVPQNLSASRPQDRQFILSSKKLLLSDSGFYLCAWTQGYYGYTFGSGTRLTVV.

This clone has a handful of counts. The J gene is TRBJ2-2, the V gene TRBV2; 8 nucleotides line up with TRBD2. V was pared by 7 bases and J by 5 bases, with 9 bases of the junction left unmatched. The CDR3 is made up of 15 amino acids. Germline CDR1 is SNHLY and CDR2 is FYNNEI. Here the CDR3 DNA reads TGTGCCAGCAACACCCTGGGACTAGTAACCGGGGAGCTGTTTTTT. This codes for CASNTLGLVTGELFF.

V is TRBV14 and J is TRBJ2-2; the D is unclear. The V gene's germline CDR1 is SGHDN and CDR2 FVKESK. The CDR3 covers 16 residues. V lost 1 base, J lost 7 bases, and 16 bases lay in between. The CDR3: CASSQGRIKHGGELFF. CDR3 sequence (DNA): TGTGCCAGCAGCCAAGGAAGGATCAAACACGGCGGGGAGCTGTTTTTT.

The chain recombines TRBV20-1 with TRBJ2-2; TRBD1 aligns across 8 bases. Germline loops: CDR1 DFQATT, CDR2 SNEGSKA (reference sequence). The CDR3 has 11 amino acids. V was pared by 6 bases and J by 10 bases, with 4 bases of the junction left unmatched. The CDR3 loop reads CSAGQGAELFF. The CDR3 DNA reads TGCAGTGCAGGACAGGGAGCGGAGCTGTTTTTT.

J is TRBJ1-2 and V is TRBV29-1, with D perhaps TRBD1 (6 bases). V gave up 2 bases and J gave up 7 bases, with 14 bases separating them. The CDR3 is 13 amino acids. Germline-derived CDR1 and CDR2 are SQVTM and ANQGSEA. The CDR3 sequence is CSVEPQGSGGYTF. In nucleotides, the CDR3 is TGCAGCGTTGAACCGCAGGGGAGTGGTGGCTACACCTTC.

This clone was observed a handful of times. The chain employs TRBV5-4 and TRBJ2-7; 9 nucleotides line up with TRBD1. V lost 7 bases to trimming and J lost 1 base; unmatched junction nucleotides: 15. Germline V gene data show CDR1 as SGHNT and CDR2 as YYREEE (reference sequence). CDR3 size: 17 residues. The DNA of the CDR3 is TGTGCCAGCGTAAAGGGCCCCCCGGACAGGGGTTCCTACGAGCAGTACTTC. Amino acid sequence: CASVKGPPDRGSYEQYF.

This chain uses TRBV7-2 with TRBJ1-4, with a possible D match to TRBD1 (5 bases). Germline V gene sequence: CDR1 SGHTA, CDR2 FQGNSA. This CDR3 has 15 amino acids. Trimming took 6 bases from V and 7 from J, leaving 18 bases between them. CDR3 DNA: TGTGCCAGCAGTCTCCCCCCAGGGAGGGGTGAAAAACTGTTTTTT. This encodes CASSLPPGRGEKLFF.

V gene TRBV5-6 combines with J gene TRBJ1-1; 9 nucleotides line up with TRBD1. The CDR3 sequence is 13 residues long. Germline CDR1 reads SGHDT; CDR2 reads YYEEEE. Losses at the gene ends were 3 bases for V and 9 bases for J; bases not matched to a gene: 6. For the CDR3, the DNA is TGTGCCAGCAGCTACGGGACAGGGCTAAAAGCTTTCTTT. Its protein is CASSYGTGLKAFF.

The gene calls are TRBV6-5 and TRBJ2-7; TRBD2 matches at 10 bases. Trimming cost V 4 bases and J 0 bases; bases outside gene matches: 6. The germline gives CDR1 MNHEY, CDR2 SVGAGI. The CDR3 is 16 residues long. CDR3 nucleotide sequence: TGTGCCAGCAGTTTGATGGGACTAGCGAGCTCCTACGAGCAGTACGTC. It encodes CASSLMGLASSYEQYV.

V is TRBV7-2 and J is TRBJ2-1; D tentatively fits TRBD1 or TRBD2 (5 bases each). The germline V gene has CDR1 SGHTA and CDR2 FQGNSA. The CDR3 sequence is 14 residues long. The V end was cut by 1 base, the J end by 15 bases, with 19 bases between. Written as DNA, the CDR3 is TGTGCCAGCAGCTTAGGGTTGAGGGACGTTATTCTGTTCTTC. Protein sequence: CASSLGLRDVILFF. The variable domain in full, completed from reference TRBV7-2 and TRBJ2-1, reads GAGVSQSPSNKVTEKGKDVELRCDPISGHTALYWYRQSLGQGLEFLIYFQGNSAPDKSGLPSDRFSAERTGGSVSTLTIQRTQQEDSAVYLCASSLGLRDVILFFGPGTRLTVL.

The chain carries TRBV7-2 and TRBJ2-3; D is perhaps TRBD1 or TRBD2 (5 bases each). The CDR3 loop spans 12 amino acids. V was clipped by 7 bases and J by 5 bases, with 10 bases between them. The germline CDR1 and CDR2 sequences are SGHTA and FQGNSA. The chain's CDR3 is CASTLGGDTQYF. The CDR3 region has the DNA TGTGCCAGCACCCTTGGGGGAGATACGCAGTATTTT. Variable domain in full (rest from reference TRBV7-2 and TRBJ2-3): GAGVSQSPSNKVTEKGKDVELRCDPISGHTALYWYRQSLGQGLEFLIYFQGNSAPDKSGLPSDRFSAERTGGSVSTLTIQRTQQEDSAVYLCASTLGGDTQYFGPGTRLTVL.

This rearrangement joins TRBV15 to TRBJ2-1; 13 bases are a match to TRBD2. CDR1 is LNHNV, CDR2 YYDKDF, per germline (reference sequence). The CDR3 is 15 residues long. J gave up 7 bases and V 3 bases, and 3 bases lay outside the gene matches. The CDR3 nucleotides are TGTGCCACCAGCAGGGGACTAGCGGGACAAAATGAGCAGTTCTTC. It translates to CATSRGLAGQNEQFF.

This clone has more than one count but fewer than ten. J is TRBJ2-1 and V is TRBV14, with 13 bases matching TRBD2. J was trimmed by 15 bases and V by 5 bases; bases with no gene match: 13. The CDR3 covers 15 residues. Looked up from germline, CDR1 is SGHDN and CDR2 is FVKESK. CDR3 in amino acids: CASSDLWTSGSRPFF. The CDR3 region has the DNA TGTGCCAGCAGCGATCTTTGGACTAGCGGGAGCCGCCCGTTCTTC.

The V call is TRBV25-1, the J call TRBJ2-3; D not resolved. The V end was cut by 2 bases, the J end by 2 bases, with 8 bases between. This CDR3 is built from 14 residues. Germline V lookup: CDR1 MGHDK, CDR2 SYGVNS. The CDR3 nucleotides read TGTGCCAGCAGTGAAGCTACCTACACAGATACGCAGTATTTT. It yields the protein CASSEATYTDTQYF.

This clone was picked up a small number of times. The sample holds other DNA sequences that translate to the same CDR3. The chain links TRBV11-2 to TRBJ1-1; D remains unclear. The CDR3 length is 12 residues. Germline CDR1 reads SGHAT; CDR2 reads FQNNGV. Trimming removed 4 bases from V and 3 bases from J, with 6 bases in between. DNA for the CDR3: TGTGCCAGCAGCTCTAGCTACACTGAAGCTTTCTTT. Translating it yields CASSSSYTEAFF.

V and J are TRBV5-1 and TRBJ2-5, with a possible D match to TRBD2 (6 bases). V lost 3 bases and J 0 bases, leaving 9 bases between the germline ends. The V gene's germline CDR1 is SGHRS and CDR2 YFSETQ. CDR3 length: 14 amino acids. CDR3 sequence (DNA): TGCGCCAGCAGCTACCGGGGGTACCAAGAGACCCAGTACTTC. Protein sequence: CASSYRGYQETQYF.

Concerning this clone: The sample contains more than one DNA sequence encoding this CDR3. V gene TRBV18 combines with J gene TRBJ2-7; D gene unclear. V lost 4 bases and J lost 3, with 10 bases in between. Germline V gene data show CDR1 as KGHSH and CDR2 as LQKENI. The CDR3 is made up of 13 amino acids. The CDR3 DNA is TGTGCCAGCTCACTAACGGCTAGCTACGAGCAGTACTTC. Residues: CASSLTASYEQYF.

This clone occurred many times. The V gene is TRBV7-9, the J gene TRBJ1-6; D unresolved. V lost 1 base, J lost 8 bases, and 6 bases lay in between. The CDR3 extends over 13 amino acids. Germline assignment: CDR1 SEHNR and CDR2 FQNEAQ (reference sequence). The CDR3: CASSLDGDSPLHF. CDR3 in DNA: TGTGCCAGCAGCTTAGACGGGGATTCACCCCTCCACTTT.

In its sample, this clone was seen a few times. The rearrangement links TRBV6-6 to TRBJ1-2; the D is unclear. The CDR3 runs to 11 residues. The germline gives CDR1 MNHNY, CDR2 SVGAGI (reference sequence). V gave up 6 bases and J gave up 0 bases, with 2 bases separating them. Written as DNA, the CDR3 is TGTGCCAGCAGCGCTAACTATGGCTACACCTTC. Its protein is CASSANYGYTF.

This clone was observed a handful of times. The V and J genes are TRBV9 and TRBJ2-3, with D perhaps being TRBD1 or TRBD2 (5 bases each). The germline CDR1 and CDR2 sequences are SGDLS and YYNGEE. Trimming left V 5 bases short and J 6 bases short, with 13 bases between. This CDR3 region has 13 residues. CDR3 nucleotide sequence: TGTGCCAGCAGTGGGACCCGCGGTGATACGCAGTATTTT. Its translation: CASSGTRGDTQYF. Looking up the rest from reference TRBV9 and TRBJ2-3 gives the full variable domain: DSGVTQTPKHLITATGQRVTLRCSPRSGDLSVYWYQQSLDQGLQFLIQYYNGEERAKGNILERFSAQQFPDLHSELNLSSLELGDSALYFCASSGTRGDTQYFGPGTRLTVL.

This chain connects TRBV27 to TRBJ2-4; D possibly matches TRBD1 or TRBD2 (5 bases each). This CDR3 has 13 amino acids. Trimming left V 1 base short and J 8 bases short, with 9 bases between. The germline CDR1 and CDR2 sequences are MNHEY and SMNVEV (reference sequence). The CDR3 reads CASSLWGTDIQYF. CDR3 sequence (DNA): TGTGCCAGCAGTTTATGGGGGACGGACATTCAGTACTTC.